The source of this TCR beta chain is a study of T cells in Graves' hyperthyroidism and ophthalmopathy. The sample holds a few counts of this clonotype. Not enrolled were patients with uncontrolled infection, other autoimmune disease, pregnancy or lactation. The investigators amplified TCR beta CDR3 regions from RNA transcripts. When the TCR CDR3 underwent first-round RT-PCR, the HTBI primer set was used. TCRdb reanalysed the multiplex PCR reads using MiXCR and keeps one entry per CDR3 protein. The table includes some 550,000 distinct CDR3 sequences, about a sixth detected once. The CDR3 has 20 amino acids. Germline loops: CDR1 DFQATT, CDR2 SNEGSKA (reference sequence). J lost 4 bases, V lost 0 bases, and 18 bases had no gene match.

Source material: blood. The gene calls are TRBV20-1 and TRBJ2-1; TRBD2 agrees at 10 bases. The sequence derives from a woman in her thirties or forties with Graves' ophthalmopathy. The CDR3 bases are TGCAGTGCTAGAGATTCTTGGTCTAGCGGGAGACCCCCGGGTTACAATGAGCAGTTCTTC. It is translated as CSARDSWSSGRPPGYNEQFF.